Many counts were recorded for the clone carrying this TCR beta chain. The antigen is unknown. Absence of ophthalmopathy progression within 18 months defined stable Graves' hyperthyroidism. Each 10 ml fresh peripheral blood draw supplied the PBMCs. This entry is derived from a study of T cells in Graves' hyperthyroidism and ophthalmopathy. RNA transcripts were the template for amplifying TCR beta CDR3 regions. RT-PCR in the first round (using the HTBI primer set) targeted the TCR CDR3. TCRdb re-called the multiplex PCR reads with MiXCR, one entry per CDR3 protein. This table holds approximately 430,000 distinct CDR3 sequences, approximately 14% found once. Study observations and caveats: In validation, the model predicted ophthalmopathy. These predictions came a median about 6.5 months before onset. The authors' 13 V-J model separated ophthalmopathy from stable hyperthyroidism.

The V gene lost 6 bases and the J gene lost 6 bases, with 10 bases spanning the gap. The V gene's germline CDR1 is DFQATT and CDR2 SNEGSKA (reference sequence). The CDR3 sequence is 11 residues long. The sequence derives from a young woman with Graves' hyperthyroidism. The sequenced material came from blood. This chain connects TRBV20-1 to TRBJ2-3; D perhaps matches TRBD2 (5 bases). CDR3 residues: CSAYPGDTQYF. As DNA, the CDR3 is TGCAGTGCCTACCCGGGGGATACGCAGTATTTT.